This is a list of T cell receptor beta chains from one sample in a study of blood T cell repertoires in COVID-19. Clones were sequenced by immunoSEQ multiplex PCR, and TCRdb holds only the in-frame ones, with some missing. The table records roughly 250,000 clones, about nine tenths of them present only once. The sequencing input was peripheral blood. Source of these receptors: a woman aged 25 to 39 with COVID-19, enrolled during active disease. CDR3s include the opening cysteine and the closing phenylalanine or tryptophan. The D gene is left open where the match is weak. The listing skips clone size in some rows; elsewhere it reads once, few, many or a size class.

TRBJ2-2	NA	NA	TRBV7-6	CASSLVTVRPGELFF	TGTGCCAGCAGCTTAGTGACAGTACGTCCCGGGGAGCTGTTTTTT
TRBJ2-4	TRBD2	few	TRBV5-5	CASSGTRENIQYF	TGTGCCAGCAGCGGGACTAGGGAAAACATTCAGTACTTC
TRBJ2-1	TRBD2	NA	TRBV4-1	CASSQEGGDDEQFF	TGCGCCAGCAGCCAAGAGGGAGGGGACGATGAGCAGTTCTTC
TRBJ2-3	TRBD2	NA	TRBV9	CASSPRELAGGLTDTQYF	TGTGCCAGCAGCCCCCGCGAACTAGCGGGGGGGCTGACAGATACGCAGTATTTT
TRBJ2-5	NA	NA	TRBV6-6	CASSSGETQYF	TGTGCCAGCAGTTCAGGGGAGACCCAGTACTTC
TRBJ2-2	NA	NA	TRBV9	CASSPQGLDTGELFF	TGTGCCAGCAGCCCCCAGGGTCTGGACACCGGGGAGCTGTTTTTT
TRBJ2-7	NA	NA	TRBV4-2	CASSQDTGRAIGILYEQYF	TGTGCCAGCAGCCAAGATACAGGCAGGGCGATAGGAATTTTGTACGAGCAGTACTTC
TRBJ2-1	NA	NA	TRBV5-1	CASSSHDNEQFF	TGCGCCAGCAGCTCACACGACAATGAGCAGTTCTTC
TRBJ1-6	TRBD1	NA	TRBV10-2	CASSEEVWDRGLSLHF	TGCGCCAGCAGTGAGGAGGTATGGGACAGGGGATTATCCCTCCACTTT
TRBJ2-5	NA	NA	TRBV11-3	CASSPTGGGTQYF	TGTGCCAGCAGCCCTACCGGTGGTGGGACCCAGTACTTC
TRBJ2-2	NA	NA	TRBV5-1	CASSLSSRVRTGELFF	TGCGCCAGCAGCTTGAGTTCCAGGGTACGCACCGGGGAGCTGTTTTTT
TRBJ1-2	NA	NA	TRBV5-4	CASSTGSPGGYTF	TGTGCCAGCAGCACGGGATCACCGGGAGGCTACACCTTC
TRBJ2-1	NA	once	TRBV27	CASSLSPGTPHNEQFF	TGTGCCAGCAGTTTATCGCCCGGGACTCCCCACAATGAGCAGTTCTTC
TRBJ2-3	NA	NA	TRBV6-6	CASSHPSGRPVTDTQYF	TGTGCCAGCAGTCACCCGTCGGGGAGGCCAGTCACAGATACGCAGTATTTT
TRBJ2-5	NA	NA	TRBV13	CASSHTGGGYQETQYF	TGTGCCAGCAGCCATACAGGGGGGGGCTACCAAGAGACCCAGTACTTC
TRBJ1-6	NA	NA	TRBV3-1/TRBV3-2	CASSHTGSPLHF	TGTGCCAGCAGCCACACTGGTTCACCCCTCCACTTT
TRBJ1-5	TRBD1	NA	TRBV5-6	CASSLRDRGNQPQHF	TGTGCCAGCAGCTTGAGGGACAGGGGTAATCAGCCCCAGCATTTT
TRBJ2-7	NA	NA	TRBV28	CASSPTESSYEQYF	TGTGCCAGCAGTCCCACAGAGAGCTCCTACGAGCAGTACTTC
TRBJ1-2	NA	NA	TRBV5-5	CASSLGTGDYGYTF	TGTGCCAGCAGCTTAGGAACAGGCGACTATGGCTACACCTTC
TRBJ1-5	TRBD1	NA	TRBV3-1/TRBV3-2	CASSHRGQGANQPQHF	TGTGCCAGCAGCCACCGCGGACAGGGGGCCAATCAGCCCCAGCATTTT
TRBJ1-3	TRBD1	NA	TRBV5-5	CASSLAPTGGQHTIYF	TGTGCCAGCAGCTTGGCTCCGACAGGGGGCCAGCACACCATATATTTT
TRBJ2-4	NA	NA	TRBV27	CASSSGLAKNIQYF	TGTGCCAGCAGTTCTGGGCTAGCCAAAAACATTCAGTACTTC
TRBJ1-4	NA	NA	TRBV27	CASSLFAPRVAGKLFF	TGTGCCAGCAGTTTATTCGCCCCTCGGGTGGCCGGAAAACTGTTTTTT
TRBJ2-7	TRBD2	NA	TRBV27	CASSLSRGGLADFYEQYF	TGTGCCAGCAGTTTATCGAGAGGGGGACTAGCGGATTTCTACGAGCAGTACTTC
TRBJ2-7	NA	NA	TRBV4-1	CASKGQGGSYEQYF	TGCGCCAGCAAAGGGCAGGGGGGCTCCTACGAGCAGTACTTC
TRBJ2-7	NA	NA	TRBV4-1	CASSLPYGDEQYF	TGCGCCAGCAGCCTACCGTATGGAGACGAGCAGTACTTC
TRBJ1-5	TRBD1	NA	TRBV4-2	CASSQETGGQPQHF	TGTGCCAGCAGCCAAGAAACAGGGGGACAGCCCCAGCATTTT
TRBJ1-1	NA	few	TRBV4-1	CASSQDGGYYDTEAFF	TGCGCCAGCAGCCAAGATGGGGGGTACTACGACACTGAAGCTTTCTTT
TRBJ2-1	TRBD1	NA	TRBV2	CATKRDRVDEQFF	TGTGCCACCAAACGGGACAGGGTGGATGAGCAGTTCTTC
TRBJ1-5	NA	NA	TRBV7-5	CVRSLAVGRSNQPQHF	TGTGTCAGAAGCTTAGCTGTAGGGAGAAGCAATCAGCCCCAGCATTTT
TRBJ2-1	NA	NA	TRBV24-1	CATSDFKGLAYNEQFF	TGTGCCACCAGTGATTTCAAGGGGCTCGCCTACAATGAGCAGTTCTTC
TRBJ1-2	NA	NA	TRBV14	CASSHLGHGHGYTF	TGTGCCAGCAGCCACCTCGGACATGGGCATGGCTACACCTTC
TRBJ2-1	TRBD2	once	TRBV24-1	CATSGTSGGIAYNEQFF	TGTGCCACCAGTGGGACTAGCGGGGGTATTGCCTACAATGAGCAGTTCTTC
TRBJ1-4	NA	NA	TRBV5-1	CASSAQGKEKLFF	TGCGCCAGCAGCGCTCAGGGGAAGGAAAAACTGTTTTTT
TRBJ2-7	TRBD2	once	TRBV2	CASSEPGLAGSYEQYF	TGTGCCAGCAGTGAACCGGGACTAGCGGGGTCCTACGAGCAGTACTTC
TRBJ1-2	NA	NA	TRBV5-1	CASSLTGRSRGYTF	TGCGCCAGCAGCTTGACAGGACGTTCGAGAGGCTACACCTTC
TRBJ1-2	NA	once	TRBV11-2	CASSLDGGTLAGYTF	TGTGCCAGCAGCTTAGACGGAGGGACCTTGGCCGGCTACACCTTC
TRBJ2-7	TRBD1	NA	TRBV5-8	CASSSSDRAGYEQYF	TGTGCCAGCAGCTCGTCGGACAGGGCAGGCTACGAGCAGTACTTC
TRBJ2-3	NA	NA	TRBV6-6	CASSYQSTDTQYF	TGTGCCAGCAGTTATCAGAGCACAGATACGCAGTATTTT
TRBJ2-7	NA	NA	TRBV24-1	CATSDSGRGHNYEQYF	TGTGCCACCAGTGATTCCGGCAGGGGCCACAACTACGAGCAGTACTTC
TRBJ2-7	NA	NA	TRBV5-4	CASSTGGAGEQYF	TGTGCCAGCAGCACCGGTGGGGCTGGCGAGCAGTACTTC
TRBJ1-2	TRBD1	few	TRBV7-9	CASSPGDSVNYGYTF	TGTGCCAGCAGCCCAGGGGACAGCGTTAACTATGGCTACACCTTC